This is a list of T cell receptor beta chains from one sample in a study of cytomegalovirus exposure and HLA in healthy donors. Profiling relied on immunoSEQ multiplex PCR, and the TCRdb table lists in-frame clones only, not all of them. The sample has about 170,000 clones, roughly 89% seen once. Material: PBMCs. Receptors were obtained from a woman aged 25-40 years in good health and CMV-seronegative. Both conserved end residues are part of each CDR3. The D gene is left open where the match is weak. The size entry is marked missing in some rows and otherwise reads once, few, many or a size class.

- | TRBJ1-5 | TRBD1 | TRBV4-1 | CASSQDPDRDNQPQHF | TGCGCCAGCAGCCAAGACCCTGACAGGGACAATCAGCCCCAGCATTTT
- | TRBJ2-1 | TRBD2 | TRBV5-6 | CASSLLAGSYNEQFF | TGTGCCAGCAGCTTGCTAGCGGGGTCCTACAATGAGCAGTTCTTC
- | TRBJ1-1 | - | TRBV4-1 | CASSQDTLGSTEAFF | TGCGCCAGCAGCCAAGATACCCTAGGGAGCACTGAAGCTTTCTTT
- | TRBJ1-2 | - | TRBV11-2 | CASAKIVNYGYTF | TGTGCCAGCGCGAAGATTGTTAACTATGGCTACACCTTC
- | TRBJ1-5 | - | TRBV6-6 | CASSYSGQQPQHF | TGTGCCAGCAGTTACTCGGGGCAGCAGCCCCAGCATTTT
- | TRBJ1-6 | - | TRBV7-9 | CASSPGSGGAQLLHF | TGTGCCAGCAGCCCGGGGTCGGGAGGAGCACAGCTCCTCCACTTT
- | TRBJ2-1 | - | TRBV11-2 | CASSSVNRGSSYNEQFF | TGTGCCAGCAGCTCTGTAAACCGGGGGAGCTCCTACAATGAGCAGTTCTTC
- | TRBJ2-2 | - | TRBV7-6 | CASSLGKGPPPNGELFF | TGTGCCAGCAGCTTAGGGAAGGGGCCGCCCCCCAACGGGGAGCTGTTTTTT
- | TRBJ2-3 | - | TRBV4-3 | CASSQWREDTQYF | TGCGCCAGCAGCCAATGGAGGGAAGATACGCAGTATTTT
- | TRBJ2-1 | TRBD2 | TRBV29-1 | CSVARTSGGNPSSYNEQFF | TGCAGCGTCGCTAGGACTAGCGGGGGGAACCCTAGCTCCTACAATGAGCAGTTCTTC
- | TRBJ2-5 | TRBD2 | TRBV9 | CASTVSSGGQETQYF | TGTGCCAGCACGGTGTCTAGCGGGGGCCAAGAGACCCAGTACTTC
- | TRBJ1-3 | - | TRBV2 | CASSEPPHRLNSGNTIYF | TGTGCCAGCAGTGAACCCCCCCACAGGTTAAACTCCGGAAACACCATATATTTT
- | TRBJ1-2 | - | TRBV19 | CASSTRGSLGYGYTF | TGTGCCAGTAGTACCCGGGGTAGCCTTGGCTATGGCTACACCTTC
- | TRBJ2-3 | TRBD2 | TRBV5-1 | CASSLFTSGGDTQYF | TGCGCCAGCAGCTTGTTTACTAGCGGGGGGGATACGCAGTATTTT
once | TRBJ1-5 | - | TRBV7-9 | CASSSGGPQHF | TGTGCCAGCAGTTCCGGGGGGCCCCAGCATTTT
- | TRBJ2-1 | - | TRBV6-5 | CASSYSSVDNEQFF | TGTGCCAGCAGTTACTCCAGCGTGGACAATGAGCAGTTCTTC
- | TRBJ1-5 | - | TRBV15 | CATSREGGDQPQHF | TGTGCCACCAGCAGAGAGGGGGGAGATCAGCCCCAGCATTTT
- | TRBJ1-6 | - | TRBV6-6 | CASRDRTGLNSPLHF | TGTGCCAGCAGGGATAGAACAGGGTTGAATTCACCCCTCCACTTT
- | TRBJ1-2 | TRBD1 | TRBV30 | CAWGKAQGANYGYTF | TGTGCCTGGGGCAAGGCGCAGGGGGCTAACTATGGCTACACCTTC
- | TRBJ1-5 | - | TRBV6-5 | CASSHRGSSNQPQHF | TGTGCCAGCAGCCATCGGGGGTCAAGCAATCAGCCCCAGCATTTT
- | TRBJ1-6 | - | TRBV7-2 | CASTPGVGVESPLHF | TGTGCCAGCACCCCAGGCGTAGGGGTTGAGTCACCCCTCCACTTT
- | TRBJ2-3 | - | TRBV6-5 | CASRPDTSTDTQYF | TGTGCCAGCAGGCCGGACACGAGCACAGATACGCAGTATTTT
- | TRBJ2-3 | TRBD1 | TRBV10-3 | CAISLGQLTDTQYF | TGTGCCATCAGCCTGGGACAGTTGACAGATACGCAGTATTTT
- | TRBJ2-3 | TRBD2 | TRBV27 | CASSRTSGGYTDTQYF | TGTGCCAGCAGTCGGACTAGCGGGGGGTACACAGATACGCAGTATTTT
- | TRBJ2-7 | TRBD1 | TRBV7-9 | CASTPGRGPGSYEQYF | TGTGCCAGCACCCCAGGAAGGGGGCCAGGCTCCTACGAGCAGTACTTC
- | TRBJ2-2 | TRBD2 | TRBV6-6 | CASSVLAGGGTGELFF | TGTGCCAGCAGTGTACTAGCGGGGGGGGGCACCGGGGAGCTGTTTTTT
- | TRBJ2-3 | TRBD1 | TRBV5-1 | CASGTGSTDTQYF | TGCGCCAGCGGGACAGGGAGCACAGATACGCAGTATTTT
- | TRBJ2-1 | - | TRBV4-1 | CASSQDGRSGNEQFF | TGCGCCAGCAGCCAAGATGGGCGGAGCGGCAATGAGCAGTTCTTC
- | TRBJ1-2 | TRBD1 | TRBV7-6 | CASSALGQGENYGYTF | TGTGCCAGCAGCGCCCTGGGACAGGGCGAAAACTATGGCTACACCTTC
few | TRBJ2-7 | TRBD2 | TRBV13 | CASSLGVAGNEQYF | TGTGCCAGCAGCTTAGGGGTAGCGGGGAACGAGCAGTACTTC
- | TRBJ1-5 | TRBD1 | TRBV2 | CASSPGQGMRSNQPQHF | TGTGCCAGCAGTCCGGGACAGGGGATGAGGAGCAATCAGCCCCAGCATTTT
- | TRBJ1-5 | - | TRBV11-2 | CASSGRGNQPQHF | TGTGCCAGCAGTGGGCGTGGCAATCAGCCCCAGCATTTT
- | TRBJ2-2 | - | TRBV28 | CASSVTNTGELFF | TGTGCCAGCAGCGTTACTAACACCGGGGAGCTGTTTTTT
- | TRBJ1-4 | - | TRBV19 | CASMHVAATNEKLFF | TGTGCCAGTATGCACGTAGCGGCAACTAATGAAAAACTGTTTTTT
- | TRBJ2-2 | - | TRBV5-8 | CASSLVGAGELFF | TGTGCCAGCAGCTTGGTCGGGGCCGGGGAGCTGTTTTTT
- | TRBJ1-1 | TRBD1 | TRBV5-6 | CASSIRTGGIAEAFF | TGTGCCAGCAGCATACGGACAGGGGGCATTGCTGAAGCTTTCTTT